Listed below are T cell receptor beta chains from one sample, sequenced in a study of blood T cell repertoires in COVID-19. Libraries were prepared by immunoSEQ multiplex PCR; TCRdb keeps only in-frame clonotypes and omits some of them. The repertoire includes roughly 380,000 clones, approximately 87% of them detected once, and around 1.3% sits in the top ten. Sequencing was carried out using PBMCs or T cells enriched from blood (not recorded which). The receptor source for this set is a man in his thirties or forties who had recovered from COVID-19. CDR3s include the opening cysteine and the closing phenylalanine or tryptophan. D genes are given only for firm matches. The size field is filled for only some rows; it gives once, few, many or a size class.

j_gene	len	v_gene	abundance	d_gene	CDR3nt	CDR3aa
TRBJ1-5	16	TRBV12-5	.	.	TGTGCTAGTGGTTTGGTAATAGGGGATAGCAATCAGCCCCAGCATTTT	CASGLVIGDSNQPQHF
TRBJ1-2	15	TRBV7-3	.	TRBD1	TGTGCCAGCAGCAATCCGGGACAGGGGAACTATGGCTACACCTTC	CASSNPGQGNYGYTF
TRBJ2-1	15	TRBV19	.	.	TGTGCCAGTAGTAATCGGGACTTAGAAGTTAGTGAGCAGTTCTTC	CASSNRDLEVSEQFF
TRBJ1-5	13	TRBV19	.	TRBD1	TGTGCCAGTGCTGGGACAGATTATCAGCCCCAGCATTTT	CASAGTDYQPQHF
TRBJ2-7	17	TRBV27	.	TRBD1	TGTGCCAGCAGTTTATCTATATACCGGGACAGGGACTACGAGCAGTACTTC	CASSLSIYRDRDYEQYF
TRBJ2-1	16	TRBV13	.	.	TGTGCCAGCAGCTTATACACCCCGCCCGAAAACAATGAGCAGTTCTTC	CASSLYTPPENNEQFF
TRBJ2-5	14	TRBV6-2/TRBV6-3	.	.	TGTGCCAGCAGTTACTCGGCAACCCAAGAGACCCAGTACTTC	CASSYSATQETQYF
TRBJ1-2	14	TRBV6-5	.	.	TGTGCCAGCACCGCTCACGGGGGACGCACAGGCTACACCTTC	CASTAHGGRTGYTF
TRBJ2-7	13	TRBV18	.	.	TGTGCCAGCTCACTCCCCGGCTCCTACGAGCAGTACTTC	CASSLPGSYEQYF
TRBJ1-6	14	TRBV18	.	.	TGTGCCAGCTCGGGGGCCGTGACAGGCTCACCCCTCCACTTT	CASSGAVTGSPLHF
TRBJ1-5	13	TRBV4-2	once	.	TGTGCCAGCAGCCAAGATCCAGATCAGCCCCAGCATTTT	CASSQDPDQPQHF
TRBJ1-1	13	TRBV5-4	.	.	TGTGCCAGCAGCTGGGACAAGAACACTGAAGCTTTCTTT	CASSWDKNTEAFF
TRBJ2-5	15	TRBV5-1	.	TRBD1	TGCGCCAGCAGCCTAGGACAGGGCGGTCAAGAGACCCAGTACTTC	CASSLGQGGQETQYF
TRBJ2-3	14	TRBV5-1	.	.	TGCGCCAGCAGCTTGGACCCGGTCGCAGATACGCAGTATTTT	CASSLDPVADTQYF
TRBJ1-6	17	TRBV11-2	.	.	TGTGCCAGCAGCTTAGCCGTCAGGACAGCTTTGAATTCACCCCTCCACTTT	CASSLAVRTALNSPLHF
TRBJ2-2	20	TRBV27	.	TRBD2	TGTGCCAGCAGTTTAGTTTATCCGACTAGCGGGGGTCCCCGCGACGGGGAGCTGTTTTTT	CASSLVYPTSGGPRDGELFF
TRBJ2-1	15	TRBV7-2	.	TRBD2	TGTGCCAGCAGTTACGGGACTAGCTACGGAAATGAGCAGTTCTTC	CASSYGTSYGNEQFF
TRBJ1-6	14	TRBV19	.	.	TGTGCCAGTAGCGCCGGGACTTCTCGTTCACCCCTCCACTTT	CASSAGTSRSPLHF
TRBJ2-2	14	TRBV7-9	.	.	TGTGCCAGCAGCCGCCGGGTTTTCACCGGGGAGCTGTTTTTT	CASSRRVFTGELFF
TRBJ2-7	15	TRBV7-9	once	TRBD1	TGTGCCAGCAGCTTTGGCCGGGGACAGCATAACGAGCAGTACTTC	CASSFGRGQHNEQYF
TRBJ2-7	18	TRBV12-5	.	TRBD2	TGTGCTAGTACCCCCGACGGGCCACTAGCGGGGGCTTCCTACGAGCAGTACTTC	CASTPDGPLAGASYEQYF
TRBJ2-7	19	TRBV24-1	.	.	TGTGCCACCAGTGATTTGCTGAGCCCCCCTACAGGGTCTTGGGACGAGCAGTACTTC	CATSDLLSPPTGSWDEQYF
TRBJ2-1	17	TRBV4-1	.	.	TGCGCCAGCAGCCAGGGTTCAGGGGAGAGGACCTACAATGAGCAGTTCTTC	CASSQGSGERTYNEQFF
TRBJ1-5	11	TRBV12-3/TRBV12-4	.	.	TGTGCCAGCAGTTTCAAGGGGAACCAGCATTTT	CASSFKGNQHF
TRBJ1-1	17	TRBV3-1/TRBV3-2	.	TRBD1	TGTGCCAGCAGCCTGCCGGGACAGGAGTCTATGAACACTGAAGCTTTCTTT	CASSLPGQESMNTEAFF
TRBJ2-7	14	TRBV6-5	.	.	TGTGCCAGCAGGGACATAGGACATACCTACGAGCAGTACTTC	CASRDIGHTYEQYF
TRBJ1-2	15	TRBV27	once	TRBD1	TGTGCCAGCAGTGGACAGGGTACCCGGGACTATGGCTACACCTTC	CASSGQGTRDYGYTF
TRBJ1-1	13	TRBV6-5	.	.	TGTGCCAGCAGACCACGGTCGGGGGCTGAAGCTTTCTTT	CASRPRSGAEAFF
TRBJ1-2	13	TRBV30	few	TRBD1	TGTGCCTCCCAGGGGGTCAGCTCCTATGGCTACACCTTC	CASQGVSSYGYTF
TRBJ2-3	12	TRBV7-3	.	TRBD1	TGTGCCAGCAGCCCAGGGACAGGCCCCCAGTATTTT	CASSPGTGPQYF
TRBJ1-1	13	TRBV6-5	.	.	TGTGCCAGCAGTTACACAGGGAACACTGAAGCTTTCTTT	CASSYTGNTEAFF
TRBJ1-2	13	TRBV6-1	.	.	TGTGCCAGCAGTGAAGCCGGTACCTATGGCTACACCTTC	CASSEAGTYGYTF
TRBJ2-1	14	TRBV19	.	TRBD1	TGTGCCAGTAAGGGACAGGGGTCCGGCAATGAGCAGTTCTTC	CASKGQGSGNEQFF
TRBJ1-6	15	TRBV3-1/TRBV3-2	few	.	TGTGCCAGCTCCTCGGGAGGGTTCGGCAATTCACCCCTCCACTTT	CASSSGGFGNSPLHF
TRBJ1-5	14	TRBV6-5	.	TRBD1	TGTGCCAGCAGTAGGACAGGGACCAATCAGCCCCAGCATTTT	CASSRTGTNQPQHF